This T cell receptor (beta chain) was profiled in a study of T cell responses to AZD1222 COVID-19 vaccine. On the study more broadly: Pooled samples include second doses given at about 4 or 12 weeks.

As for this clone: As yet, its antigen is unknown. The same CDR3 can be traced to other DNA sequences in this sample.

Study observations and caveats: Reports say nearly half of spike-specific TCRs go after unmutated variant regions. Clonal diversity was possibly underestimated, and white British individuals and females predominated among donors.

The germline V gene has CDR1 KGHSH and CDR2 LQKENI. V gave up 6 bases and J gave up 5 bases, with 10 bases separating them. The CDR3 extends over 12 amino acids. The data were produced by immunoSEQ multiplex PCR, yet TCRdb's version contains in-frame clones alone and is incomplete. Of 150,000 to 200,000 clones in the sample, roughly 92% were seen once. The receptor's source is an adult in good health. Sample: peripheral blood, taken on day 0 of AZD1222 vaccination. The chain joins TRBV18 to TRBJ2-5; D gene uncertain. The CDR3 nucleotides are TGTGCCAGCTCCCCCCCAATGGAGACCCAGTACTTC. It translates to CASSPPMETQYF. Complete variable domain (other parts from reference TRBV18 and TRBJ2-5): NAGVMQNPRHLVRRRGQEARLRCSPMKGHSHVYWYRQLPEEGLKFMVYLQKENIIDESGMPKERFSAEFPKEGPSILRIQQVVRGDSAAYFCASSPPMETQYFGPGTRLLVL.